The clone carrying this T cell receptor beta chain was seen repeatedly, ten times or more. Its matching antigen is unknown. One entry per CDR3 protein, called by TCRdb with MiXCR from the reads. Altogether approximately 390,000 distinct CDR3 sequences are present, approximately 30% being singletons, with the ten largest covering approximately 15%. The record originates from a study of T cell repertoires in cytomegalovirus infection. Study details: Selected CMV epitopes included recently identified HLA-C-restricted ones as well as well-studied HLA-B-restricted ones. Evidence of both CMV infection and a matching HLA type came from public TCR beta signatures. Overall study results and limits: Individuals carrying CMV plus the relevant HLA were identified by cumulative frequency of public TCR beta families. In two of eight donors, the top clonotype was HLA-C-restricted CMV-specific.

This CDR3 has 15 residues. The germline CDR1 and CDR2 sequences are SGHNT and YENEEA. Trimming pared 5 bases from V and 2 bases from J, leaving 13 bases between. This receptor was obtained from a human donor in good health (CMV status not recorded). Some clones in this sample may be carry-over from other donors' samples. This chain connects TRBV11-3 to TRBJ2-1, with D unclear. Here the sequenced sample was cultured PBMCs, taken from culture after CMV antigen stimulation. The DNA of the CDR3 is TGTGCCAGCAGCGCCCCGAGCGCCACCTACAATGAGCAGTTCTTC. It encodes CASSAPSATYNEQFF.